The source of this TCR beta chain is a study of shared clonotypes between healthy human individuals. As for this clone: Its antigen remains unidentified.

V lost 8 bases and J lost 2, with 13 bases in between. The CDR3 contains 13 residues. Germline values: CDR1 LNHDA, CDR2 SQIVND (reference sequence). Replicate PCRs for sorted subsets used 200 ng DNA; this equaled 25,000 to 35,000 T cell genomes. In the original processing: Junction-only immunoSEQ sequences carried no quality scores, so filtering differed. Clones were sequenced by immunoSEQ multiplex PCR, and TCRdb holds only the in-frame ones, with some missing. The V and J calls and clone size come from that table; D and trimming were worked out from the DNA. This table holds 1.5 million to 2.5 million clones, roughly 95% found once. Overall study results and limits: Non-shared clonotypes displayed generation probabilities falling below those of clonotypes present in all four donors. Rarefaction curves obtained for sorted subsets showed sequencing incomplete despite large depth.

Terminally differentiated effector memory CD45RA+ cells were left out of the naive CD8 fraction, which was CD45RO-negative and positively selected for CCR7. The sequence was obtained from a man between 18 and 29 years old in good health. The sequencing sample was made of naive CD8+ T cells sorted from blood. V gene TRBV19 combines with J gene TRBJ2-7; no clear D. The CDR3 DNA follows: TGTGCCAGTCAAGAGGCCGGAGCCTACGAGCAGTACTTC. Its translation is CASQEAGAYEQYF.